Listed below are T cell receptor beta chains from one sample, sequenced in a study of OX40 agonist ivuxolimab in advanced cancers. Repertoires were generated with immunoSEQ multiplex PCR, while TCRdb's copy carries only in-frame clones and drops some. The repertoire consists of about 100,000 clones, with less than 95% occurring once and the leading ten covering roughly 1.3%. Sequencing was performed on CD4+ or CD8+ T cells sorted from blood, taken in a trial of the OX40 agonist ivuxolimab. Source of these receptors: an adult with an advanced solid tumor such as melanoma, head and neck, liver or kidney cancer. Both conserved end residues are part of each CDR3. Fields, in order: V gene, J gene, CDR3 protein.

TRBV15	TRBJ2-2	CATSREIRAGELFF
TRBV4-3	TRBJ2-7	CASSQDRSAEPTYEQYF
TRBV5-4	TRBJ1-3	CASSYSGTGSSGNTIYF
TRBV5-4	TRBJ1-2	CASSLMVHGYTF
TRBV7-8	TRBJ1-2	CASSPLGNYGYTF
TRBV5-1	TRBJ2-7	CASSLVTVGDEQYF
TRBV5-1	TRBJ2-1	CASGRGDNEQFF
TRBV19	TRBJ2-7	CASSHRDSISEQYF
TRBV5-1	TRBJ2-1	CASSFGGMATSYNEQFF
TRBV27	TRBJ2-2	CASSSRTGLNTGELFF
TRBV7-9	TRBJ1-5	CASSVRDNQPQHF
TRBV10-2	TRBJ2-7	CASSWGLADYEQYF
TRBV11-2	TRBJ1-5	CASSFAGDQPQHF
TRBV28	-	CASSLGLIPYEQYF
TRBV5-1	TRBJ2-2	CASRPGTGRTGELFF
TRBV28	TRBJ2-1	CASSLVLAGAYNEQFF
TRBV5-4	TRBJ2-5	CASSPGQRGETQYF
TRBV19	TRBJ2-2	CASSIKGNTGELFF
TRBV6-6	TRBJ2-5	CAIGTSGSETQYF
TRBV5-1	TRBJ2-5	CASSGGGETQYF
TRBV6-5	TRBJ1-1	CASSYSRGNMNTEAFF
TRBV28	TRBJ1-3	CASRGSTGAFSGNTIYF
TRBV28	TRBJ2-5	CASSRARVQETQYF
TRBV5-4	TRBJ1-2	CASSLSRGLGYTF
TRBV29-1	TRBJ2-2	CSVVGLRNTGELFF
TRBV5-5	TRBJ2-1	CASSLELHTYNEQFF
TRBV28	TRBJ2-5	CASTLTGETQYF
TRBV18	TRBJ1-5	CASSPPRGQGIGQPQHF
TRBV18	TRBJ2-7	CASSPAWGAEQYF
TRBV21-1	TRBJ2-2	CASSSQAGGQGITGELFF
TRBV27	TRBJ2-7	CASSFGWSYEQYF
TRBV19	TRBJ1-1	CASSIGGWTNTEAFF
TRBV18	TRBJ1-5	CASSPPTGVGNQPQHF
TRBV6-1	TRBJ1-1	CASSELTGPENTEAFF
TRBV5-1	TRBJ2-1	CASSRSGSNNEQFF
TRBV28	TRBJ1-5	CASTTRESGDQPQHF
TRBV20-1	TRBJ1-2	CSGSGGGYTF
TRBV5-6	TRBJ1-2	CASSLGRQLYGYTF
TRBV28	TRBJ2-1	CASSFGGNSYNEQFF
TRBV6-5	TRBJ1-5	CASSLDPLSPQHF
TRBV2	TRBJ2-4	CASSELKGAGVENIQYF
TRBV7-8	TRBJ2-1	CASSLGGLGGNEQFF
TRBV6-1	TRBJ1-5	CASSVRQAGNQPQHF
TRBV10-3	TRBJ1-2	CAISEPGGGYTF
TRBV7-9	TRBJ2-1	CASRPSASGNEQFF
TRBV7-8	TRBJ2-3	CASSLIGLTDTQYF
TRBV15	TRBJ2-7	CATSRDGGLAPYEQYF
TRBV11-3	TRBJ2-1	CASSPIEIYNEQFF
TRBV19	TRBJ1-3	CASSYGSRENTIYF
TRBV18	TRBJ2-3	CASSPSGGPDTQYF
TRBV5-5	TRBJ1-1	CASSNGRGTEAFF
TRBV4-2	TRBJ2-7	CASSQDNRGGYEQYF
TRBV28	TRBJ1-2	CASSPTREVYGYTF